This T cell receptor beta chain was found in a study of response to subunit inactivated influenza vaccine. Study-level points and caveats: T cells newly recruited by each seasonal influenza vaccination are few, the authors suggested.

CDR1 is SQVTM, CDR2 ANQGSEA, per germline. The CDR3 runs 11 residues. V gave up 8 bases and J gave up 1 base, with 8 bases separating them. To note about this clonotype: As yet, its antigen is unknown.

In TCRdb, the RT-PCR reads were re-called with MiXCR into one record per CDR3 protein. The sample yields 300,000 to 350,000 distinct CDR3 sequences, approximately 21% seen once. The TCR originated in a man between 50 and 75 years old who received an inactivated influenza vaccine. The chain is built from TRBV29-1 and TRBJ1-1; no definite D call. The sequences come from PBMCs from blood, collected about 19 months after vaccination. The CDR3 loop reads CSSKENTEAFF. The CDR3 nucleotides are TGCAGCTCGAAAGAGAACACTGAAGCTTTCTTT.